The source of this T cell receptor beta chain is a study of blood T cell repertoires in COVID-19. On the study more broadly: Sites in the United States, Italy and Spain provided acute and convalescent COVID-19 samples.

The CDR3 contains 16 residues. Germline-derived CDR1 and CDR2 are LNHDA and SQIVND (reference sequence). V lost 6 bases and J lost 8, with 20 bases in between. In the study's own analysis: Reference gene primers were amplified, and this amplification served to estimate nucleated cell counts. The repertoire was sequenced with immunoSEQ multiplex PCR; TCRdb's copy has only in-frame clones and lacks some. That table supplies the V and J calls and clone size; D and trimming were determined from the DNA. The table shows about 55,000 clones, with roughly 85% occurring only once. J is TRBJ1-6 and V is TRBV19; possible D gene TRBD1, 5 bases. This receptor was identified in a human donor in a cohort sampled during active COVID-19. Sequencing was done on a sample of peripheral blood. CDR3 sequence (DNA): TGTGCCAGTAGGCCTAATCATCAGGGAACTTATTCACCCCTCCACTTT. As protein: CASRPNHQGTYSPLHF.